This T cell receptor (beta chain) comes out of a study of cytomegalovirus exposure and HLA in healthy donors. General study points: Several of the most significant clusters appeared linked to common viral pathogens, based on a later analysis.

Turning to this clone: Its antigen is currently unknown.

CDR3 length: 16 amino acids. Unmatched junction bases numbered 6, after V lost 4 bases and J lost 2 bases. Germline CDR1 reads SGHRS; CDR2 reads YFSETQ. Use of 60 Vbeta and 13 Jbeta primers characterized the PCR. Sequencing was performed with immunoSEQ multiplex PCR; in TCRdb, only in-frame clones are kept and a portion is missing. The sample carries 130,000 or so clones, 84% recorded once. The TCR comes from a woman between 18 and 29 years old in good health and CMV-seropositive. Input material: PBMCs. The chain recombines TRBV5-1 with TRBJ2-2; 9 positions agree with TRBD1. In DNA form, the CDR3 reads TGCGCCAGCAGCCCGGGACAGGGTCCCAACACCGGGGAGCTGTTTTTT. Translation: CASSPGQGPNTGELFF.